One sample yielded the 9 T cell receptor beta chains listed below, sequenced in a study of cytomegalovirus exposure and HLA in healthy donors. 13 Jbeta primers and 60 Vbeta primers were used for the PCR. TCRdb's copy holds only in-frame clones and misses some; the assay was immunoSEQ multiplex PCR. The table shows 70,000 to 95,000 clones, with approximately 80% occurring only once. The sample consisted of PBMCs. Source of these receptors: a man aged 18 to 35 in good health and CMV-seronegative.

J is TRBJ1-5 and V is TRBV11-2, with 8 bases that match TRBD1. Germline V gene lookup returns CDR1 SGHAT and CDR2 FQNNGV. This CDR3 has 13 amino acids. With V trimmed by 3 bases and J by 8 bases, 3 bases remained unmatched. The CDR3 DNA reads TGTGCCAGCAGCTTGGGACAGGAGGAGCCCCAGCATTTT. Its protein product is CASSLGQEEPQHF.

This chain connects TRBV6-5 to TRBJ1-2; tentative D call: TRBD1 (5 bases). The CDR3 has 11 amino acids. V was shortened by 8 bases and J by 4 bases, with 8 bases between the two germline ends. Germline V gives CDR1 MNHEY, CDR2 SVGAGI. The CDR3 DNA is TGTGCCAGCGGTAGGGGCTATGGCTACACCTTC. Translated: CASGRGYGYTF.

This chain joins TRBV5-1 and TRBJ1-4, with TRBD1 as a possible D gene (6 bases). The CDR3 length is 16 residues. V lost 0 bases and J lost 0, with 9 bases in between. CDR1 SGHRS and CDR2 YFSETQ come from the germline V gene. Written as DNA, the CDR3 is TGCGCCAGCAGCTTGGACAGGACAGCAACTAATGAAAAACTGTTTTTT. Translating it yields CASSLDRTATNEKLFF.

This chain links TRBV5-1 with TRBJ2-5; D is ambiguous. The tail of the sequence fits TRBJ2-7 better, so the J call may be wrong. CDR1 and CDR2 (germline): SGHRS, YFSETQ. The CDR3 spans 13 residues. The CDR3 here is CASSFGQNYEQYF. CDR3 DNA sequence: TGCGCCAGCAGCTTTGGGCAGAATTACGAGCAGTACTTC.

The V gene is TRBV5-5, the J gene TRBJ2-6; no definite D call. The V gene lost 1 base and the J gene lost 1 base, with 6 bases spanning the gap. The germline V gene has CDR1 SGHKS and CDR2 YYEKEE (reference sequence). This CDR3 has 15 amino acids. The CDR3: CASSLLVSGANVLTF. The CDR3 DNA sequence: TGTGCCAGCAGCTTGCTAGTTTCTGGGGCCAACGTCCTGACTTTC.

This chain's CDR3 is CASSGQGTTETQYF. Written as DNA, the CDR3 is TGTGCCAGCAGTGGACAGGGTACTACGGAGACCCAGTACTTC. The rearrangement joins TRBV6-1 to TRBJ2-5; 7 nucleotides match TRBD1. Germline CDR1 and CDR2: MNHNS and SASEGT. V was clipped by 4 bases and J by 5 bases; unmatched bases: 7. The CDR3 has 14 residues.

The genes are TRBV5-1 and TRBJ2-2; D is perhaps TRBD1 (5 bases). CDR3 length equals 14 residues. Trimming removed 3 bases from V and 5 bases from J, with 11 bases in between. Looked up from germline, CDR1 is SGHRS and CDR2 is YFSETQ. In nucleotides, the CDR3 is TGCGCCAGCAGCTCCTTCCAGGGAACCGGGGAGCTGTTTTTT. Its translation is CASSSFQGTGELFF.

This clone was seen more than once but under ten times. The chain recombines TRBV6-1 with TRBJ2-6; a weak D match, TRBD1 (6 bases). Germline CDR1 MNHNS, CDR2 SASEGT. Trimming removed 1 base at V and 2 bases at J, with 9 bases between. There are 16 residues in the CDR3. The CDR3 is CASSEEAGAGANVLTF. CDR3 bases: TGTGCCAGCAGTGAAGAAGCAGGGGCTGGGGCCAACGTCCTGACTTTC.

The chain has TRBV4-1 and TRBJ1-4; tentatively, D is TRBD1 (5 bases). Germline V gives CDR1 MGHRA, CDR2 YSYEKL. V dropped 0 bases and J dropped 6 bases, with 14 bases sitting between them. The CDR3 length is 16 residues. DNA of the CDR3: TGCGCCAGCAGCCAAGATTCGGCAGGGAGGGATGAAAAACTGTTTTTT. Protein: CASSQDSAGRDEKLFF.